This TCR beta chain is from a study of monozygotic twins with cystic fibrosis. Measured with immunoSEQ multiplex PCR; TCRdb has only the in-frame clones, and not every one. The profile shows roughly 26,000 clones, about nine tenths of them singletons. The V and J ends lost 5 bases and 8 bases, in that order; junction bases with no gene match: 17. CDR1 SGHTA and CDR2 FQGNSA come from the germline V gene. CDR3 length equals 17 residues. This TCR derives from a girl aged 2 to 10 with cystic fibrosis. Sequenced: blood. The chain carries TRBV7-2 and TRBJ1-2; 10 nucleotides align to TRBD1. The CDR3 sequence: CASSPRLKDRGQEGYTF. CDR3 sequence (DNA): TGTGCCAGCAGCCCTAGGTTGAAAGACAGGGGGCAGGAAGGCTACACCTTC. Full variable domain (rest looked up from reference TRBV7-2 and TRBJ1-2): GAGVSQSPSNKVTEKGKDVELRCDPISGHTALYWYRQSLGQGLEFLIYFQGNSAPDKSGLPSDRFSAERTGGSVSTLTIQRTQQEDSAVYLCASSPRLKDRGQEGYTFGSGTRLTVV.